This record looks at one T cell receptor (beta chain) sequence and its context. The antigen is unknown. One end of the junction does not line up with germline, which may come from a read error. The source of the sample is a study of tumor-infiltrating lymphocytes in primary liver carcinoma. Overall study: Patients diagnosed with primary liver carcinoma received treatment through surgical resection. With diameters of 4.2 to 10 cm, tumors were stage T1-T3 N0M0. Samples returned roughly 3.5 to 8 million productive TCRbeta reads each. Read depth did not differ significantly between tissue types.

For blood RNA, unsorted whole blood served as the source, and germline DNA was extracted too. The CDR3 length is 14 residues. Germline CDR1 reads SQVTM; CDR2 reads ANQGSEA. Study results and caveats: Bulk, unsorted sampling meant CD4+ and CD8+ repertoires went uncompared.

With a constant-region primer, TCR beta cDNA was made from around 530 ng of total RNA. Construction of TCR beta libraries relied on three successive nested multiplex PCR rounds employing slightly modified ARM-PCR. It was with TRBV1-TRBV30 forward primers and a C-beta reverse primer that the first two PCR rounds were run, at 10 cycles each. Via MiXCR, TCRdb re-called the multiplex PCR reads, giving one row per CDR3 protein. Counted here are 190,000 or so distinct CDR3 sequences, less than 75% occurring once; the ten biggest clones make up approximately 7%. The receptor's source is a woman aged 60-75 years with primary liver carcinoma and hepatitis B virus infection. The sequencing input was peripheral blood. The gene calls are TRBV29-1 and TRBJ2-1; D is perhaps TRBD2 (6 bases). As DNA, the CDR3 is TGCAGCGTCGTATCCGGGACTGGCCACAATGAGCATTTCTTT. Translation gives CSVVSGTGHNEHFF.